Below are 30 T cell receptor beta chains sequenced from a single sample in a study of blood T cell repertoires in COVID-19 (dated by TCRdb to 2019 to 2021). The method was the immunoSEQ multiplex PCR assay. TCRdb re-hosts the immuneACCESS table, in-frame sequences only. Its copies lack some clones; in the studies checked, an unresolved V gene accounts for under half of them, and the cause for the rest is not known. This sample holds under 500,000 clones; approximately 90% were observed only once. The top ten clonotypes cover 4.3% of the sample. Input material: peripheral blood. The receptors come from a woman in her twenties or thirties with acute or convalescent COVID-19.

The chain couples TRBV19 to TRBJ2-7, with 10 bases identical to TRBD1. Germline values: CDR1 LNHDA, CDR2 SQIVND (reference sequence). The CDR3 is made up of 15 amino acids. V lost 5 bases and J lost 1; bases outside the gene matches: 5. CDR3 bases: TGTGCCAGTAGTTACGGACAGGGGGGATCCTACGAGCAGTACTTC. Amino acids: CASSYGQGGSYEQYF.

The J gene is TRBJ1-1, the V gene TRBV18, with TRBD1 as a possible D gene (5 bases). Germline loops: CDR1 KGHSH, CDR2 LQKENI. V lost 2 bases and J lost 0, with 7 bases in between. The CDR3 has 14 amino acids. DNA of the CDR3: TGTGCCAGCTCACCAGGGGCCGTGAACACTGAAGCTTTCTTT. Translated: CASSPGAVNTEAFF.

About this clone itself: Germline and junction disagree at one end, which may indicate a read error. The chain carries TRBV11-2 and TRBJ2-2; 8 positions agree with TRBD1. The length of the CDR3 is 16 residues. Germline values: CDR1 SGHAT, CDR2 FQNNGV. The CDR3 DNA follows: TGTGCCAGCATCGGACAGGGCCCAACCGAGACCGGGGAGCTGCTTTTT. Protein: CASIGQGPTETGELLF. Full variable domain (missing parts from reference TRBV11-2 and TRBJ2-2): EAGVAQSPRYKIIEKRQSVAFWCNPISGHATLYWYQQILGQGPKLLIQFQNNGVVDDSQLPKDRFSAERLKGVDSTLKIQPAKLEDSAVYLCASIGQGPTETGELLFGEGSRLTVL.

The chain uses TRBV25-1 and TRBJ1-2; no reliable D call. Trimming took 3 bases from V and 4 from J, leaving 9 bases between them. From germline, CDR1 is MGHDK and CDR2 SYGVNS. The CDR3 contains 13 residues. CDR3 coding DNA: TGTGCCAGCAGTGAGAGTCACCGCTATGGCTACACCTTC. It encodes CASSESHRYGYTF.

Remarks on this clone: Compared with germline, one end of the junction differs, possibly owing to a read error. The V gene is TRBV5-1, the J gene TRBJ2-2; TRBD1 matches at 8 bases. CDR1 SGHRS and CDR2 YFSETQ come from the germline V gene. This CDR3 is 15 amino acids long. CDR3 loop: CASHRTGSNTGELFF. CDR3 sequence (DNA): TGCGCCAGCCACCGGACAGGGTCGAATACCGGGGAGCTGTTTTTT.

The chain has TRBV27 and TRBJ2-7, with D possibly TRBD1 on 6 matching bases. Per the germline V gene, CDR1 is MNHEY and CDR2 is SMNVEV (reference sequence). This CDR3 contains 14 residues. V lost 4 bases and J lost 3, with 13 bases in between. The CDR3 region is CASSSSGQIYEQYF. DNA of the CDR3: TGTGCCAGCAGTTCCTCGGGACAAATCTACGAGCAGTACTTC.

This clone occurred a few times. CDR3 amino acids: CASSLVAGERDGYTF. As DNA, the CDR3 is TGCGCCAGCAGCTTGGTAGCAGGGGAAAGGGATGGCTACACCTTC. The chain carries TRBV5-1 and TRBJ1-2, with D possibly TRBD1 on 6 matching bases. Germline loops: CDR1 SGHRS, CDR2 YFSETQ. The CDR3 is 15 residues long. Trimming cost V 0 bases and J 6 bases, with 15 bases left between them.

V usage is TRBV7-6 and J usage is TRBJ2-3; no firm D call. Germline V CDR1 and CDR2: SGHVS, FNYEAQ. This CDR3 contains 14 residues. Trimming cost V 0 bases and J 3 bases, with 7 bases left between them. The CDR3 DNA is TGTGCCAGCAGCTTAGCTGCTCGGACAGATACGCAGTATTTT. Translating it yields CASSLAARTDTQYF.

V and J are TRBV6-2 or TRBV6-3 and TRBJ2-5; 10 nucleotides align to TRBD1. The CDR3 length is 14 residues. Germline loops: CDR1 MNHEY, CDR2 SVGEGT. Germline trimming cut 4 bases from V and 5 bases from J; bases unmatched to any gene: 4. CDR3 in DNA: TGTGCCAGCAGTTTCGGGACAGGGGAGGAGACCCAGTACTTC. This sequence encodes CASSFGTGEETQYF.

The genes are TRBV19 and TRBJ2-3; D is possibly TRBD1 (8 bases). The CDR3 covers 17 residues. In germline, CDR1 is LNHDA, CDR2 SQIVND (reference sequence). Trimming took 6 bases from V and 2 from J, leaving 21 bases between them. The CDR3, as DNA: TGTGCCAGTAGCCTCAACGGGGGGACAGGACTCACAGATACGCAGTATTTT. This gives the protein CASSLNGGTGLTDTQYF.

The chain carries TRBV3-1 (or the pseudogene TRBV3-2) and TRBJ1-1; possible D gene TRBD1, 6 bases. V was pared by 0 bases and J by 7 bases, with 18 bases between. CDR1 and CDR2 from the germline V gene are LGHDT and YNNKEL (reference sequence). This CDR3 is built from 16 residues. CDR3 amino acids: CASSQDIGFGGVEAFF. For the CDR3, the DNA is TGTGCCAGCAGCCAAGATATCGGTTTTGGGGGCGTTGAAGCTTTCTTT.

The chain has TRBV30 and TRBJ1-6, with D possibly being TRBD1 (5 bases). Per germline, CDR1 GTSNPN and CDR2 SVGIG (reference sequence). V was trimmed by 6 bases and J by 10 bases, leaving 13 bases between them. CDR3 length: 12 residues. DNA of the CDR3: TGTGCCTGTAATCCAGGGCGATCACCCCTCCACTTT. It specifies CACNPGRSPLHF.

The rearrangement joins TRBV5-1 to TRBJ1-1; no definite D call. This CDR3 has 15 amino acids. CDR1 and CDR2 (germline): SGHRS, YFSETQ. Trimming removed 0 bases from V and 5 bases from J, with 14 bases in between. CDR3 sequence reads: CASSLEEGRLTEAFF. In DNA form, the CDR3 reads TGCGCCAGCAGCTTGGAGGAGGGTCGGTTAACTGAAGCTTTCTTT.

In nucleotides, the CDR3 is TGTGCCAGCTCCGTACAACAGTACGGTCAGCCCCAGCATTTT. This codes for CASSVQQYGQPQHF. This chain uses TRBV18 with TRBJ1-5; no clear D gene. The CDR3 totals 14 residues. Germline CDR1 is KGHSH and CDR2 is LQKENI. Trimming cost V 6 bases and J 6 bases, with 15 bases left between them.

V gene TRBV5-6 combines with J gene TRBJ1-6, with 10 positions matching TRBD1. V trimming: 2 bases; J trimming: 7 bases; junction bases outside the gene matches: 9. This CDR3 is built from 17 residues. The germline V gene encodes CDR1 SGHDT and CDR2 YYEEEE. The CDR3: CASSLGQGVRGNSPLHF. DNA of the CDR3: TGTGCCAGCAGCTTAGGACAGGGGGTACGGGGGAATTCACCCCTCCACTTT.

The chain joins TRBV18 to TRBJ2-5; TRBD2 might be the D (7 bases). CDR1 is KGHSH and CDR2 is LQKENI in the germline V gene. The CDR3 is 14 residues long. The ends were cut back, 4 bases at V and 6 bases at J, with 15 bases in the middle. CDR3 sequence (DNA): TGTGCCAGCTCACACGGGGGGCAAAAGAAGACCCAGTACTTC. Translating it yields CASSHGGQKKTQYF. The variable domain in full, with the rest retrieved from reference TRBV18 and TRBJ2-5, is NAGVMQNPRHLVRRRGQEARLRCSPMKGHSHVYWYRQLPEEGLKFMVYLQKENIIDESGMPKERFSAEFPKEGPSILRIQQVVRGDSAAYFCASSHGGQKKTQYFGPGTRLLVL.

The gene calls are TRBV12-3 or TRBV12-4 and TRBJ1-2, with D unclear. The ends were cut back, 6 bases at V and 5 bases at J, with 13 bases in the middle. This CDR3 contains 13 residues. The CDR3 region has the DNA TGTGCCAGCAGCCTTCACCCCGGGTATGGCTACACCTTC. Its protein is CASSLHPGYGYTF.

This clone showed up just a few times. The chain is built from TRBV3-1 (or the pseudogene TRBV3-2) and TRBJ2-3, with 10 bases fitting TRBD2. V was pared by 0 bases and J by 7 bases, with 16 bases of the junction left unmatched. The CDR3 contains 19 residues. CDR1 is LGHDT and CDR2 is YNNKEL in the germline V gene (reference sequence). The CDR3 DNA reads as TGTGCCAGCAGCCAAGATGGGGTTGGGCTAGCGGGGGTCCGGCATACGCAGTATTTT. Amino acids: CASSQDGVGLAGVRHTQYF.

V is TRBV6-6 and J is TRBJ2-3; 9 nucleotides match TRBD1. The germline CDR1 and CDR2 sequences are MNHNY and SVGAGI (reference sequence). The CDR3 spans 14 residues. Germline trimming cut 5 bases from V and 3 bases from J; bases unmatched to any gene: 3. The CDR3 nucleotides read TGTGCCAGCAGTGACAGGGGGTTGACAGATACGCAGTATTTT. Translated: CASSDRGLTDTQYF.

V is TRBV2 and J is TRBJ1-1; D is ambiguous. The ends were cut back, 7 bases at V and 4 bases at J, with 13 bases in the middle. Germline values: CDR1 SNHLY, CDR2 FYNNEI. The CDR3 is made up of 13 amino acids. This CDR3 is CASKRGFGTEAFF. CDR3 coding DNA: TGTGCCAGCAAACGGGGATTCGGCACTGAAGCTTTCTTT.

The chain has TRBV18 and TRBJ2-1, with a weak D call TRBD1 (6 bases). Germline V lookup: CDR1 KGHSH, CDR2 LQKENI. The CDR3 loop spans 13 amino acids. V was shortened by 5 bases and J by 5 bases, with 10 bases between the two germline ends. This chain's CDR3 is CASSSGQNNEQFF. The CDR3 DNA sequence: TGTGCCAGCTCAAGCGGACAGAACAATGAGCAGTTCTTC.

The V gene is TRBV3-1 (or the pseudogene TRBV3-2), the J gene TRBJ1-1; D remains ambiguous. This CDR3 has 12 residues. V was pared by 5 bases and J by 4 bases, with 8 bases between. CDR1 is LGHDT, CDR2 YNNKEL, per germline (reference sequence). The CDR3 loop is CASSAVSTEAFF. CDR3 DNA: TGTGCCAGCAGCGCGGTGAGCACTGAAGCTTTCTTT.

This chain uses TRBV27 with TRBJ2-4; 7 bases align to TRBD2. CDR1 is MNHEY and CDR2 is SMNVEV in the germline V gene (reference sequence). V was pared by 5 bases and J by 0 bases, with 13 bases of the junction left unmatched. The CDR3 runs to 18 residues. CDR3 sequence (DNA): TGTGCCAGCAGTCCCTCCCCTCCGGGGGGAGTAGCCAAAAACATTCAGTACTTC. It specifies CASSPSPPGGVAKNIQYF.

The chain combines TRBV6-5 with TRBJ1-5, with 8 bases aligning to TRBD1. CDR1 is MNHEY and CDR2 is SVGAGI in the germline V gene. J gave up 5 bases and V 6 bases, and 9 bases lay outside the gene matches. The CDR3 extends over 15 amino acids. CDR3 in amino acids: CASRPNRGSHQPQHF. The CDR3 nucleotides read TGTGCCAGCAGACCAAACAGGGGGAGTCATCAGCCCCAGCATTTT.

The V and J genes are TRBV7-2 and TRBJ2-5; tentatively, D is TRBD2 (5 bases). Trimming shortened V by 5 bases and J by 4 bases, and 14 bases separated the two germline ends. The CDR3 is 14 amino acids. CDR1 SGHTA and CDR2 FQGNSA come from the germline V gene. CDR3 bases: TGTGCCAGCAGCCAAGGTACGGGGAGAGAGACCCAGTACTTC. Protein product: CASSQGTGRETQYF.

The chain joins TRBV7-3 to TRBJ2-2, with TRBD1 identical over 7 bases. CDR1 SGHTA and CDR2 FQGTGA come from the germline V gene. The CDR3 spans 14 residues. Trimming took 6 bases from V and 4 from J; bases not matched to a gene: 5. CDR3 coding DNA: TGTGCCAGCAGTCGACAGGGAATCACCGGGGAGCTGTTTTTT. It specifies CASSRQGITGELFF.

The CDR3 here is CASSWTANSPLHF. In DNA, the CDR3 is TGTGCCAGCAGTTGGACAGCAAATTCACCCCTCCACTTT. This rearrangement joins TRBV12-3 or TRBV12-4 to TRBJ1-6; TRBD1 is a possible D gene (6 bases). V dropped 4 bases and J dropped 7 bases, with 8 bases sitting between them. This CDR3 is built from 13 residues.

The J gene is TRBJ1-1, the V gene TRBV7-3; possibly TRBD1 for D (6 bases). V lost 1 base to trimming and J lost 6 bases, with 18 bases between them. Germline values: CDR1 SGHTA, CDR2 FQGTGA. The length of the CDR3 is 16 residues. The CDR3 nucleotides are TGTGCCAGCAGCTTAATCCCGGCAGGGGCGGGTTCTGAAGCTTTCTTT. The encoded protein is CASSLIPAGAGSEAFF.

This chain links TRBV30 with TRBJ2-7; TRBD1 might be the D (6 bases). The germline CDR1 and CDR2 sequences are GTSNPN and SVGIG (reference sequence). Trimming took 6 bases from V and 4 from J, leaving 19 bases between them. The CDR3 extends over 14 amino acids. CDR3 sequence reads: CACGKGVPVYEQYF. The CDR3 DNA reads TGTGCCTGCGGCAAGGGGGTCCCCGTATACGAGCAGTACTTC. Supplemented by reference TRBV30 and TRBJ2-7, the full variable domain reads SQTIHQWPATLVQPVGSPLSLECTVEGTSNPNLYWYRQAAGRGLQLLFYSVGIGQISSEVPQNLSASRPQDRQFILSSKKLLLSDSGFYLCACGKGVPVYEQYFGPGTRLTVT.

This chain connects TRBV5-1 to TRBJ2-5; tentatively, D is TRBD1 (6 bases). CDR3 size: 12 residues. V lost 4 bases, J lost 5 bases, and 9 bases lay in between. The germline V gene has CDR1 SGHRS and CDR2 YFSETQ. CDR3 nucleotide sequence: TGCGCCAGCAGCATCAGGGGCGAGACCCAGTACTTC. Its protein product is CASSIRGETQYF.